Each of the 23 T cell receptor beta chains below was sequenced from the same sample in a study of cytomegalovirus exposure and HLA in healthy donors. Sequenced by immunoSEQ multiplex PCR; TCRdb stores in-frame clones only, minus some. The sample lists over 200,000 clones; roughly 89% were seen once. Sequenced input: PBMCs. These receptors were taken from a woman aged 18 to 35 in good health and CMV-seronegative.

The chain couples TRBV30 to TRBJ1-1; perhaps TRBD1 as D (6 bases). Germline V gene sequence: CDR1 GTSNPN, CDR2 SVGIG (reference sequence). This CDR3 spans 12 amino acids. V was clipped by 2 bases and J by 5 bases, with 9 bases between them. Here the CDR3 DNA reads TGTGCCTGGAGTCAGGGGCAGACTGAAGCTTTCTTT. Protein: CAWSQGQTEAFF.

This chain links TRBV7-9 with TRBJ2-7, with 13 bases lining up with TRBD2. In germline, CDR1 is SEHNR, CDR2 FQNEAQ (reference sequence). This CDR3 has 17 residues. V shed 5 bases and J 4 bases; nucleotides not matched to a gene: 11. The CDR3 region is CASSQNRGLAGPYEQYV. The CDR3 coding sequence is TGTGCCAGCAGCCAAAATCGGGGACTAGCGGGGCCATACGAGCAGTACGTC.

The CDR3 sequence is CASSYTGQDTDTQYF. The CDR3, as DNA: TGTGCCAGCAGTTACACGGGACAGGACACAGATACGCAGTATTTT. This chain joins TRBV6-5 and TRBJ2-3; 8 positions match TRBD1. V shed 2 bases, J shed 2 bases, and the junction held 3 bases outside the gene matches. CDR3 length: 15 amino acids. Germline V gene sequence: CDR1 MNHEY, CDR2 SVGAGI.

The chain recombines TRBV28 with TRBJ2-7; D gene uncertain. Trimming left V 1 base short and J 3 bases short, with 7 bases between. In germline, CDR1 is MDHEN, CDR2 SYDVKM. This CDR3 is built from 13 residues. In DNA, the CDR3 is TGTGCCAGCAGTTTATATCCCAACTACGAGCAGTACGTC. The encoded protein is CASSLYPNYEQYV.

Only a few counts were recorded for this clone. This sequence joins TRBV9 and TRBJ1-6; 7 bases map to TRBD1. CDR1 is SGDLS, CDR2 YYNGEE, per germline. The CDR3 loop spans 17 amino acids. V lost 0 bases and J lost 8; bases outside the gene matches: 11. The CDR3 DNA is TGTGCCAGCAGCGTAGACAGACAGGGAGCGTGGGATTCACCCCTCCACTTT. Amino acid sequence: CASSVDRQGAWDSPLHF.

The V gene is TRBV28, the J gene TRBJ2-1; 7 bases agree with TRBD1. This CDR3 is 16 amino acids long. The germline V gene encodes CDR1 MDHEN and CDR2 SYDVKM. J was trimmed by 4 bases and V by 5 bases; bases with no gene match: 11. The CDR3 sequence is CASSPPTGDSYNEQFF. The CDR3, as DNA: TGTGCCAGCAGTCCGCCTACAGGGGATTCTTACAATGAGCAGTTCTTC.

The chain carries TRBV28 and TRBJ1-1; possibly TRBD1 for D (5 bases). The germline V gene encodes CDR1 MDHEN and CDR2 SYDVKM. CDR3 length: 14 residues. V shed 6 bases and J shed 1 base, with 12 bases lying between them. CDR3 nucleotides: TGTGCCAGCAGCAAGGGACTTGGGAACACTGAAGCTTTCTTT. The encoded protein is CASSKGLGNTEAFF.

The CDR3 nucleotides are TGTGCCAGCAGCTTACCAGCGGGGCCCTACAATGAGCAGTTCTTC. Protein: CASSLPAGPYNEQFF. The J gene is TRBJ2-1, the V gene TRBV11-2; 7 bases fit TRBD2. CDR3 length: 15 residues. Germline assignment: CDR1 SGHAT and CDR2 FQNNGV. V gave up 2 bases and J gave up 2 bases; unmatched junction bases: 3.

This sequence joins TRBV4-1 and TRBJ2-3, with TRBD1 matching 8 bases. Looked up from germline, CDR1 is MGHRA and CDR2 is YSYEKL. V shed 3 bases and J 0 bases; nucleotides not matched to a gene: 5. The CDR3 runs 16 residues. The CDR3: CASSHIGTGSTDTQYF. The CDR3 DNA reads TGCGCCAGCAGCCACATCGGGACAGGTAGCACAGATACGCAGTATTTT.

The J gene is TRBJ1-3, the V gene TRBV6-6; D unresolved. CDR1 MNHNY and CDR2 SVGAGI come from the germline V gene (reference sequence). This CDR3 contains 13 residues. The V end was cut by 6 bases, the J end by 2 bases, with 8 bases between. In DNA form, the CDR3 reads TGTGCCAGCAGACGGGTCGCTGGAAACACCATATATTTT. Its protein is CASRRVAGNTIYF.

The chain is built from TRBV5-6 and TRBJ1-1; 7 bases align to TRBD1. This CDR3 region has 15 residues. Germline V gives CDR1 SGHDT, CDR2 YYEEEE. The V gene end was trimmed by 2 bases and the J gene end by 1 base; junction bases not matched to a gene: 5. CDR3: CASSFGQVGNTEAFF. The CDR3 DNA reads as TGTGCCAGCAGCTTTGGACAGGTTGGGAACACTGAAGCTTTCTTT.

The gene calls are TRBV18 and TRBJ1-6; possibly TRBD1 for D (5 bases). Germline CDR1 and CDR2: KGHSH and LQKENI. This CDR3 has 15 residues. V lost 2 bases and J 7 bases, leaving 12 bases between the germline ends. The DNA for the CDR3 is TGTGCCAGCTCACCATTCGACAGAAACAATTCACCCCTCCACTTT. The encoded protein is CASSPFDRNNSPLHF. Looking up the rest from reference TRBV18 and TRBJ1-6 gives the full variable domain: NAGVMQNPRHLVRRRGQEARLRCSPMKGHSHVYWYRQLPEEGLKFMVYLQKENIIDESGMPKERFSAEFPKEGPSILRIQQVVRGDSAAYFCASSPFDRNNSPLHFGNGTRLTVT.

CDR3 loop: CASSVSGGAIDTQYF. The CDR3 DNA reads as TGTGCCAGCAGCGTAAGCGGGGGGGCGATAGATACGCAGTATTTT. The chain is built from TRBV9 and TRBJ2-3; 10 bases line up with TRBD2. Trimming at V came to 1 base and at J to 5 bases, leaving 4 bases not matched to a gene. This CDR3 is 15 amino acids long. CDR1 is SGDLS, CDR2 YYNGEE, per germline.

The chain recombines TRBV4-3 with TRBJ1-1; perhaps TRBD1 as D (5 bases). The V end lost 3 bases, the J end lost 1 base, and 6 bases lay between the germline ends. The germline V gene encodes CDR1 LGHNA and CDR2 YSLEER. The CDR3 has 13 amino acids. CDR3 sequence reads: CASSHTGNTEAFF. CDR3 in DNA: TGCGCCAGCAGCCACACAGGGAACACTGAAGCTTTCTTT.

This sequence joins TRBV5-4 and TRBJ2-7; D is perhaps TRBD2 (6 bases). The germline V and J ends were trimmed by 3 bases and 4 bases, with 11 bases remaining between them. The CDR3 has 13 amino acids. The germline V gene has CDR1 SGHNT and CDR2 YYREEE (reference sequence). CDR3 sequence (DNA): TGTGCCAGCAGCTACATGGGGGGATACGAGCAGTACGTC. This codes for CASSYMGGYEQYV.

CDR3 region: CASSESAGVTEAFF. The CDR3 nucleotides are TGTGCCAGCAGTGAATCGGCAGGGGTCACTGAAGCTTTCTTT. The chain employs TRBV6-1 and TRBJ1-1, with a tentative D call TRBD1 (6 bases). V was shortened by 2 bases and J by 4 bases, with 11 bases between the two germline ends. This CDR3 has 14 amino acids. Germline CDR1 is MNHNS and CDR2 is SASEGT.

The gene calls are TRBV2 and TRBJ1-3; D is perhaps TRBD1 (6 bases). Germline V gene data show CDR1 as SNHLY and CDR2 as FYNNEI. The CDR3 is 17 amino acids. V was shortened by 1 base and J by 4 bases, with 17 bases between the two germline ends. CDR3 nucleotides: TGTGCCAGCAGTGAAGGTCAGGGGTTTTTATCGGGAAACACCATATATTTT. This gives the protein CASSEGQGFLSGNTIYF.

The chain carries TRBV7-3 and TRBJ1-2; TRBD1 matches 9 bases. J lost 8 bases, V lost 2 bases, and 6 bases had no gene match. This CDR3 spans 14 amino acids. Germline-derived CDR1 and CDR2 are SGHTA and FQGTGA. CDR3 coding DNA: TGTGCCAGCAGCTTAGGACAGGGGACGGGAGGCTACACCTTC. Translating it yields CASSLGQGTGGYTF. Full variable domain (remainder filled in from reference TRBV7-3 and TRBJ1-2): GAGVSQTPSNKVTEKGKYVELRCDPISGHTALYWYRQSLGQGPEFLIYFQGTGAADDSGLPNDRFFAVRPEGSVSTLKIQRTERGDSAVYLCASSLGQGTGGYTFGSGTRLTVV.

The chain is built from TRBV11-2 and TRBJ2-7, with 8 bases matching TRBD1. CDR1 and CDR2 (germline): SGHAT, FQNNGV. The J segment lost 3 bases and the V segment lost 3 bases, leaving 4 bases of the junction unmatched. The CDR3 has 14 amino acids. In DNA, the CDR3 is TGTGCCAGCAGCTTGAGTACAGGGGGCTACGAGCAGTACGTC. Protein sequence: CASSLSTGGYEQYV.

This chain links TRBV19 with TRBJ2-1, with D possibly matching TRBD1 (6 bases). Between the trimmed V and J ends, which lost 3 bases and 9 bases, there was a span of 9 bases. The germline gives CDR1 LNHDA, CDR2 SQIVND (reference sequence). The CDR3 loop spans 12 amino acids. The CDR3, as DNA: TGTGCCAGTAGTATTTGGGGGCGTGAGCAGTTCTTC. It translates to CASSIWGREQFF.

This sequence joins TRBV28 and TRBJ2-1; perhaps TRBD1 as D (6 bases). This CDR3 is 18 amino acids long. Germline CDR1 reads MDHEN; CDR2 reads SYDVKM. V was clipped by 6 bases and J by 1 base, with 22 bases between them. CDR3 loop: CASRSTSRGLRSYNEQFF. CDR3 bases: TGTGCCAGCAGATCAACGAGCAGGGGCCTTCGGTCCTACAATGAGCAGTTCTTC.

This clone has just one count. V and J are TRBV4-3 and TRBJ1-3, with D unclear. Per the germline V gene, CDR1 is LGHNA and CDR2 is YSLEER. CDR3 length: 12 amino acids. Trimming pared 3 bases from V and 4 bases from J, leaving 4 bases between. CDR3 nucleotide sequence: TGCGCCAGCAGCCAGACAGGAAACACCATATATTTT. The encoded protein is CASSQTGNTIYF.

V and J are TRBV2 and TRBJ1-2; tentative D call: TRBD1 (6 bases). The germline V and J ends were trimmed by 4 bases and 2 bases, with 17 bases remaining between them. Germline loops: CDR1 SNHLY, CDR2 FYNNEI. The CDR3 is 16 residues long. As DNA, the CDR3 is TGTGCCAGCAGTGCTAGGGGGGGGATTCACAACTATGGCTACACCTTC. Its protein product is CASSARGGIHNYGYTF.